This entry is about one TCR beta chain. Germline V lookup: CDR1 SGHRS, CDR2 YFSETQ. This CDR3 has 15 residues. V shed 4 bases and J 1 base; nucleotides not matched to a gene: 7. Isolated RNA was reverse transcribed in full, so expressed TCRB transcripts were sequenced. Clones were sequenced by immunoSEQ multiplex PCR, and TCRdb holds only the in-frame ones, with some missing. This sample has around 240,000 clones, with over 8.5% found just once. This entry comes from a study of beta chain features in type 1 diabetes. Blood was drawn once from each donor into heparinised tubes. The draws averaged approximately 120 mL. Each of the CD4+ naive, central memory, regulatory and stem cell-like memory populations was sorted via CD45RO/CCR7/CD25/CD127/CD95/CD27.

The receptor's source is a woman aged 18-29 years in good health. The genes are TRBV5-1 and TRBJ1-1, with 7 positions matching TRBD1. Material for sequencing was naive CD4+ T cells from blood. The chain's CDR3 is CASSPFGQANTEAFF. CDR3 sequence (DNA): TGCGCCAGCAGCCCCTTTGGACAGGCGAACACTGAAGCTTTCTTT.